This T cell receptor (beta chain) was recovered during a study of blood T cells in healthy people across ages. For the second PCR, which ran for roughly 6 to 12 cycles, a sample-barcoded 5' primer and a J-beta primer mix were used. Each cDNA molecule carried a tag from a template-switch adaptor that contained 12 random nucleotides. TCRdb itself ran the 5' RACE reads through MiXCR, one entry per CDR3 protein. This repertoire shows 1.4 million to 1.5 million distinct CDR3 sequences, approximately 42% found once; its top ten account for 7.9%. The draw of peripheral blood yielded approximately 10 milliliters from each donor. No fewer than 6 million PBMCs went into each sample. Extractions gave at least 6 micrograms of total RNA per sample. This receptor was obtained from a woman between 18 and 29 years old in good health. The material sequenced was blood.

CDR3 nucleotide sequence: TGTGCCAGCAGCCAGGGTATGGACAGAAACACTGAAGCTTTCTTT. This codes for CASSQGMDRNTEAFF. The V gene is TRBV4-2, the J gene TRBJ1-1, with D possibly TRBD1 on 6 matching bases. The germline V gene has CDR1 LGHNA and CDR2 YNFKEQ. This CDR3 comprises 15 residues. V dropped 3 bases and J dropped 2 bases, with 13 bases sitting between them.